The present entry profiles one T cell receptor (beta chain) with its context. The antigen remains undetermined. This entry is derived from a study of cytomegalovirus exposure and HLA in healthy donors. Study-level results: Common viral pathogens were later found to be apparently linked to several of the most significant clusters. In a later analysis, at a false discovery rate of 0.05, 15,000 to 20,000 TCR beta sequences matched HLA alleles. Previously analyzed data showed that most TCR beta V segments were productive at a frequency of about 90% or about 30%.

As for the donors, each was a healthy bone marrow donor. Germline CDR1 reads LNHDA; CDR2 reads SQIVND (reference sequence). The CDR3 extends over 14 amino acids. The V end lost 3 bases, the J end lost 3 bases, and 11 bases lay between the germline ends. Primers: 60 Vbeta forward and 13 Jbeta reverse. TCRdb keeps only in-frame clones here, not all; method: immunoSEQ multiplex PCR. The repertoire holds around 180,000 clones, with about 80% as singletons. The source of this sequence is a woman aged 40 to 50 in good health and CMV-seronegative. The V gene is TRBV19, the J gene TRBJ1-2; D perhaps matches TRBD1 (5 bases). Material for sequencing was PBMCs. CDR3 in amino acids: CASSILGADYGYTF. Written as DNA, the CDR3 is TGTGCCAGTAGTATCCTAGGGGCGGACTATGGCTACACCTTC.